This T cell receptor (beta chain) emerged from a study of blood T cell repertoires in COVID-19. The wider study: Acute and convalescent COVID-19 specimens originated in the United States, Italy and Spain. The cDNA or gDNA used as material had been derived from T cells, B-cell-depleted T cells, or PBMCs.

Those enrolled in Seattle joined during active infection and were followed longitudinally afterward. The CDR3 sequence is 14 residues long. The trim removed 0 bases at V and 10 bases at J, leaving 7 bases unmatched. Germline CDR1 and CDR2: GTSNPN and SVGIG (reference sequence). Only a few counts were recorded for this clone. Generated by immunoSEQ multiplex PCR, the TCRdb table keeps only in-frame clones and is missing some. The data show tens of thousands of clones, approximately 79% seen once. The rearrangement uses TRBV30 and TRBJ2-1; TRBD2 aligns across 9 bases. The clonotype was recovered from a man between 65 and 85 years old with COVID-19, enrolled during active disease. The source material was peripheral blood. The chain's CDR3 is CAWSVRREGTEQFF. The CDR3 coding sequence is TGTGCCTGGAGTGTACGGCGGGAGGGGACCGAGCAGTTCTTC.